This entry lists 32 T cell receptor beta chains sequenced from one sample in a study of T-cell reconstitution after alpha-beta-depleted transplantation in children. Using unique molecular identifiers, the investigators prepared the TCRbeta library. One entry per CDR3 protein results from TCRdb running MiXCR on the PCR reads. The sample contains around 580,000 distinct CDR3 sequences, around 27% of which appear only once. The material sequenced was PBMCs, taken before TCRalphabeta/CD19-depleted stem cell transplant. The source is a boy under three years old with Wiskott-Aldrich syndrome, due to receive a stem cell transplant.

The chain combines TRBV7-2 with TRBJ2-2, with 14 bases that match TRBD2. This CDR3 is built from 16 residues. Germline trimming cut 5 bases from V and 1 base from J; bases unmatched to any gene: 0. Germline V gene sequence: CDR1 SGHTA, CDR2 FQGNSA. In DNA form, the CDR3 reads TGTGCCAGCAGCGGGACTAGCGGGAGGAACACCGGGGAGCTGTTTTTT. Translation: CASSGTSGRNTGELFF.

The chain couples TRBV5-1 to TRBJ2-5, with 8 bases matching TRBD1. Germline values: CDR1 SGHRS, CDR2 YFSETQ. The V and J ends lost 7 bases and 2 bases, in that order; junction bases with no gene match: 10. This CDR3 contains 15 residues. In DNA form, the CDR3 reads TGCGCCAGCGGAAAAGACAGGGGTTGGCAAGAGACCCAGTACTTC. It codes for CASGKDRGWQETQYF.

V and J are TRBV28 and TRBJ2-5; TRBD2 might be the D (6 bases). The CDR3 consists of 15 residues. Germline V gene lookup returns CDR1 MDHEN and CDR2 SYDVKM. The ends were cut back, 9 bases at V and 5 bases at J, with 22 bases in the middle. The CDR3 reads CASSRVVAGSETQYF. The CDR3 DNA reads as TGTGCCAGTTCCAGGGTCGTTGCGGGGTCGGAGACCCAGTACTTC.

The J gene is TRBJ2-3, the V gene TRBV6-1; D is unresolved. CDR3 length: 15 amino acids. CDR1 and CDR2 (germline): MNHNS, SASEGT. V dropped 6 bases and J dropped 0 bases, with 13 bases sitting between them. CDR3 in amino acids: CASSFLGTSTDTQYF. CDR3 DNA: TGTGCCAGCAGCTTCCTAGGTACTAGCACAGATACGCAGTATTTT.

The rearrangement uses TRBV24-1 and TRBJ2-1; D remains unclear. Germline loops: CDR1 KGHDR, CDR2 SFDVKD. The CDR3 is made up of 13 amino acids. V was shortened by 0 bases and J by 6 bases, with 5 bases between the two germline ends. The CDR3 protein is CATSDLPSNEQFF. The CDR3 bases are TGTGCCACCAGTGATTTGCCTAGCAATGAGCAGTTCTTC.

The rearrangement links TRBV5-1 to TRBJ2-6; D call uncertain. In germline, CDR1 is SGHRS, CDR2 YFSETQ. The CDR3 is 13 amino acids. Trimming removed 4 bases from V and 3 bases from J, with 5 bases in between. The DNA of the CDR3 is TGCGCCAGCAGCCCGGATGGGGCCAACGTCCTGACTTTC. Amino acid sequence: CASSPDGANVLTF.

In nucleotides, the CDR3 is TGCAGTGCTCACGGACTAGCGGGAGATCACTCCTACGAGCAGTACTTC. It yields the protein CSAHGLAGDHSYEQYF. The J gene is TRBJ2-7, the V gene TRBV20-1; 13 bases match TRBD2. Germline V gene data show CDR1 as DFQATT and CDR2 as SNEGSKA (reference sequence). V lost 5 bases to trimming and J lost 0 bases; unmatched junction nucleotides: 7. This CDR3 contains 16 residues.

V and J are TRBV5-1 and TRBJ2-4; 9 bases align to TRBD2. CDR3 size: 16 residues. V trimming: 3 bases; J trimming: 6 bases; junction bases outside the gene matches: 10. Germline V gene data show CDR1 as SGHRS and CDR2 as YFSETQ. Here the CDR3 reads CASSSTGLAEGNIQYF. CDR3 nucleotide sequence: TGCGCCAGCAGCTCGACGGGACTAGCCGAGGGAAACATTCAGTACTTC.

CDR3 nucleotide sequence: TGTGCCAGCAGCCAAGTCAGGGTAGCGGGGGAGGAGACCCAGTACTTC. This sequence encodes CASSQVRVAGEETQYF. The chain couples TRBV4-2 to TRBJ2-5; 9 bases map to TRBD2. The CDR3 length is 16 residues. Trimming cost V 1 base and J 5 bases; bases outside gene matches: 8. Per the germline V gene, CDR1 is LGHNA and CDR2 is YNFKEQ.

This CDR3 is CSARDSRGGETQYF. Written as DNA, the CDR3 is TGCAGTGCTAGAGATTCAAGGGGTGGGGAGACCCAGTACTTC. This chain connects TRBV20-1 to TRBJ2-5; D is perhaps TRBD1 (5 bases). This CDR3 comprises 14 residues. V shed 0 bases and J shed 5 bases, with 13 bases lying between them. Germline values: CDR1 DFQATT, CDR2 SNEGSKA (reference sequence).

The V gene is TRBV7-8, the J gene TRBJ1-2, with TRBD1 as a possible D gene (5 bases). V lost 5 bases to trimming and J lost 7 bases, with 20 bases between them. The CDR3 covers 15 residues. Per the germline V gene, CDR1 is SGHVS and CDR2 is FQNEAQ. The CDR3 DNA follows: TGTGCCAGCAGCCACAAACAGGCCTCGGGTATTGGCTACACCTTC. Translation gives CASSHKQASGIGYTF.

This clonotype was counted between two and nine times. The chain joins TRBV21-1 to TRBJ1-3; the D call in the table, TRBD1, was not verified against the DNA. TRBV21-1 is deemed a pseudogene. This CDR3 has 14 residues. The CDR3 reads CASSKAGDGNTIYF. DNA for the CDR3: TGTGCCAGCAGCAAAGCAGGGGACGGAAACACCATATATTTT.

This clonotype was recorded a few times. This chain connects TRBV4-1 to TRBJ2-3; D is ambiguous. Germline CDR1 is MGHRA and CDR2 is YSYEKL. The CDR3 runs 15 residues. V was clipped by 3 bases and J by 4 bases, with 14 bases between them. This CDR3 is CASSQGLGLPDTQYF. DNA of the CDR3: TGCGCCAGCAGCCAGGGTCTAGGGCTCCCAGATACGCAGTATTTT.

This clonotype was seen ten or more times. The V call is TRBV5-1, the J call TRBJ2-5; D is unclear. The CDR3 runs to 11 residues. Germline V gives CDR1 SGHRS, CDR2 YFSETQ. The germline V and J ends were trimmed by 4 bases and 1 base, with 2 bases remaining between them. CDR3 residues: CASSIQETQYF. The CDR3 nucleotides read TGCGCCAGCAGCATCCAAGAGACCCAGTACTTC. Complete variable domain (other parts from reference TRBV5-1 and TRBJ2-5): KAGVTQTPRYLIKTRGQQVTLSCSPISGHRSVSWYQQTPGQGLQFLFEYFSETQRNKGNFPGRFSGRQFSNSRSEMNVSTLELGDSALYLCASSIQETQYFGPGTRLLVL.

The rearrangement links TRBV28 to TRBJ1-2, with D possibly TRBD1 on 5 matching bases. Germline assignment: CDR1 MDHEN and CDR2 SYDVKM. This CDR3 is built from 15 residues. Trimming removed 6 bases at V and 4 bases at J, with 18 bases between. The CDR3 spells CASRKIQGPRYGYTF. CDR3 DNA sequence: TGTGCCAGCAGAAAAATCCAGGGTCCCCGCTATGGCTACACCTTC.

The chain combines TRBV30 with TRBJ2-3, with D tentatively TRBD2 (5 bases). The ends were cut back, 3 bases at V and 2 bases at J, with 12 bases in the middle. From germline, CDR1 is GTSNPN and CDR2 SVGIG (reference sequence). The CDR3 contains 14 residues. The CDR3 sequence is CAWSRAENTDTQYF. CDR3 coding DNA: TGTGCCTGGAGCCGAGCGGAAAACACAGATACGCAGTATTTT. The variable domain in full, completed from reference TRBV30 and TRBJ2-3, reads SQTIHQWPATLVQPVGSPLSLECTVEGTSNPNLYWYRQAAGRGLQLLFYSVGIGQISSEVPQNLSASRPQDRQFILSSKKLLLSDSGFYLCAWSRAENTDTQYFGPGTRLTVL.

This clonotype came up a few times. The chain carries TRBV11-1 and TRBJ2-1; TRBD1 is a possible D gene (5 bases). The CDR3 contains 13 residues. The germline V gene encodes CDR1 SGHAT and CDR2 FQDESV (reference sequence). Between the trimmed V and J ends, which lost 3 bases and 5 bases, there was a span of 8 bases. CDR3 nucleotide sequence: TGTGCCAGCAGCTTTGACAGACACAATGAGCAGTTCTTC. Protein product: CASSFDRHNEQFF.

The V gene is TRBV5-1, the J gene TRBJ2-7; maybe TRBD1 (6 bases). The CDR3 has 15 residues. Trimming took off 0 bases at V and 3 bases at J, with 13 bases between the two ends. Germline V gene sequence: CDR1 SGHRS, CDR2 YFSETQ. The CDR3 loop is CASSLEAGEYYEQYF. CDR3 sequence (DNA): TGCGCCAGCAGCTTGGAAGCAGGGGAGTACTACGAGCAGTACTTC. The variable domain in full, with the rest retrieved from reference TRBV5-1 and TRBJ2-7, is KAGVTQTPRYLIKTRGQQVTLSCSPISGHRSVSWYQQTPGQGLQFLFEYFSETQRNKGNFPGRFSGRQFSNSRSEMNVSTLELGDSALYLCASSLEAGEYYEQYFGPGTRLTVT.

This clonotype was observed a handful of times. J is TRBJ2-2 and V is TRBV5-1; 10 bases are a match to TRBD2. The CDR3 spans 15 residues. V gave up 4 bases and J gave up 7 bases; unmatched junction bases: 7. Per germline, CDR1 SGHRS and CDR2 YFSETQ. CDR3 sequence reads: CASSQSGRANGELFF. DNA of the CDR3: TGCGCCAGCAGCCAAAGCGGGAGGGCCAACGGGGAGCTGTTTTTT.

This clonotype has more than one count but fewer than ten. V usage is TRBV5-1 and J usage is TRBJ2-1; 10 positions match TRBD1. This CDR3 is built from 14 residues. V gave up 4 bases and J gave up 9 bases; unmatched junction bases: 7. CDR1 is SGHRS and CDR2 is YFSETQ in the germline V gene. CDR3 sequence: CASSPGQGFFEQFF. The CDR3 nucleotides are TGCGCCAGCAGCCCGGGACAGGGGTTCTTTGAGCAGTTCTTC. The whole variable domain, remainder taken from reference TRBV5-1 and TRBJ2-1, is KAGVTQTPRYLIKTRGQQVTLSCSPISGHRSVSWYQQTPGQGLQFLFEYFSETQRNKGNFPGRFSGRQFSNSRSEMNVSTLELGDSALYLCASSPGQGFFEQFFGPGTRLTVL.

The chain recombines TRBV3-1 with TRBJ2-7; TRBD1 matches at 7 bases. V gave up 1 base and J gave up 5 bases; unmatched junction bases: 8. The CDR3 length is 15 residues. Germline assignment: CDR1 LGHDT and CDR2 YNNKEL (reference sequence). CDR3 loop: CASSQGQGIGNEQYF. DNA of the CDR3: TGTGCCAGCAGCCAAGGACAGGGAATTGGAAACGAGCAGTACTTC.

In this sample, this clonotype turned up a few times. The chain is built from TRBV24-1 and TRBJ2-5, with 8 bases identical to TRBD2. This CDR3 comprises 13 residues. Per germline, CDR1 KGHDR and CDR2 SFDVKD. V lost 4 bases and J lost 3; bases outside the gene matches: 0. As DNA, the CDR3 is TGTGCCACCAGTGACGGGAGGGAAGAGACCCAGTACTTC. Translated: CATSDGREETQYF.

This clonotype was recorded only once. J is TRBJ1-1 and V is TRBV29-1; D ambiguous. The CDR3 covers 12 residues. Trimming shortened V by 0 bases and J by 5 bases, and 7 bases separated the two germline ends. CDR1 SQVTM and CDR2 ANQGSEA come from the germline V gene. In nucleotides, the CDR3 is TGCAGCGTTGAAGATGGCGGGACTGAAGCTTTCTTT. Amino acids: CSVEDGGTEAFF.

The chain links TRBV5-1 to TRBJ2-1, with D uncertain. Germline V lookup: CDR1 SGHRS, CDR2 YFSETQ. The length of the CDR3 is 14 residues. Trimming took off 7 bases at V and 0 bases at J, with 11 bases between the two ends. CDR3 loop: CASRRLRSYNEQFF. The DNA for the CDR3 is TGCGCCAGCCGAAGACTCCGCTCCTACAATGAGCAGTTCTTC. Based on the CDR3 plus reference TRBV5-1 and TRBJ2-1, the full variable domain is KAGVTQTPRYLIKTRGQQVTLSCSPISGHRSVSWYQQTPGQGLQFLFEYFSETQRNKGNFPGRFSGRQFSNSRSEMNVSTLELGDSALYLCASRRLRSYNEQFFGPGTRLTVL.

There are a few counts of this clonotype. The rearrangement links TRBV29-1 to TRBJ1-3; no clear D gene. Trimming removed 4 bases at V and 4 bases at J, with 14 bases between. Per germline, CDR1 SQVTM and CDR2 ANQGSEA. This CDR3 contains 14 residues. CDR3 nucleotide sequence: TGCAGCGTTGCCGTTCTTGGAATCGGAAACACCATATATTTT. It encodes CSVAVLGIGNTIYF.

This clonotype has just a few counts. The rearrangement joins TRBV27 to TRBJ2-3, with a tentative D call TRBD1 (6 bases). The CDR3 spans 13 residues. With 5 bases removed from V and 5 bases from J, the gap between germline ends came to 11 bases. Germline CDR1 is MNHEY and CDR2 is SMNVEV (reference sequence). The CDR3 DNA sequence: TGTGCCAGCAGTATTACAGGGAGAGATACGCAGTATTTT. It codes for CASSITGRDTQYF.

This clonotype was seen a handful of times. V gene TRBV7-9 combines with J gene TRBJ2-5; the D gene is possibly TRBD1 (5 bases). The CDR3 spans 15 residues. The germline V and J ends were trimmed by 6 bases and 7 bases, with 21 bases remaining between them. Germline V gives CDR1 SEHNR, CDR2 FQNEAQ (reference sequence). DNA for the CDR3: TGTGCCAGCAGTTCACTTACAGCTTTTGGGGCGACCCAGTACTTC. Translation gives CASSSLTAFGATQYF.

The gene calls are TRBV20-1 and TRBJ2-1; 7 nucleotides align to TRBD2. Germline values: CDR1 DFQATT, CDR2 SNEGSKA (reference sequence). The J segment lost 6 bases and the V segment lost 0 bases, leaving 8 bases of the junction unmatched. The CDR3 is 15 amino acids. CDR3 nucleotide sequence: TGCAGTGCTAGAGAGCCGGGACTATTCCTCAATGAGCAGTTCTTC. This codes for CSAREPGLFLNEQFF.

The chain has TRBV5-1 and TRBJ2-3; no clear D. The CDR3 is made up of 15 amino acids. Between the trimmed V and J ends, which lost 2 bases and 6 bases, there was a span of 16 bases. Germline loops: CDR1 SGHRS, CDR2 YFSETQ. The DNA of the CDR3 is TGCGCCAGCAGCTTATTACGGAGCGCGGCGGATACGCAGTATTTT. The encoded protein is CASSLLRSAADTQYF. Complete variable domain (other parts from reference TRBV5-1 and TRBJ2-3): KAGVTQTPRYLIKTRGQQVTLSCSPISGHRSVSWYQQTPGQGLQFLFEYFSETQRNKGNFPGRFSGRQFSNSRSEMNVSTLELGDSALYLCASSLLRSAADTQYFGPGTRLTVL.

There are a few counts of this clonotype. V gene TRBV28 combines with J gene TRBJ2-1; D is undetermined. Germline V lookup: CDR1 MDHEN, CDR2 SYDVKM. The V and J ends lost 2 bases and 8 bases respectively, with 10 bases between them. The CDR3 spans 13 residues. The CDR3 reads CASSLPVLHEQFF. DNA for the CDR3: TGTGCCAGCAGTTTACCCGTTCTGCATGAGCAGTTCTTC.

The chain couples TRBV5-1 to TRBJ2-2; TRBD1 matches at 8 bases. V lost 3 bases and J lost 4; bases outside the gene matches: 2. CDR3 length equals 14 residues. The V gene's germline CDR1 is SGHRS and CDR2 YFSETQ. CDR3 coding DNA: TGCGCCAGCAGCTCGGGACAGGCCACCGGGGAGCTGTTTTTT. It yields the protein CASSSGQATGELFF.

V and J are TRBV18 and TRBJ2-1, with D perhaps matching TRBD1 (6 bases). Looked up from germline, CDR1 is KGHSH and CDR2 is LQKENI. The CDR3 runs to 14 residues. Deletions cut 3 bases from V and 9 bases from J, with 15 bases between. CDR3 in DNA: TGTGCCAGCTCACCTTTGGACAGTACGGGTGAGCAGTTCTTC. Translation gives CASSPLDSTGEQFF.